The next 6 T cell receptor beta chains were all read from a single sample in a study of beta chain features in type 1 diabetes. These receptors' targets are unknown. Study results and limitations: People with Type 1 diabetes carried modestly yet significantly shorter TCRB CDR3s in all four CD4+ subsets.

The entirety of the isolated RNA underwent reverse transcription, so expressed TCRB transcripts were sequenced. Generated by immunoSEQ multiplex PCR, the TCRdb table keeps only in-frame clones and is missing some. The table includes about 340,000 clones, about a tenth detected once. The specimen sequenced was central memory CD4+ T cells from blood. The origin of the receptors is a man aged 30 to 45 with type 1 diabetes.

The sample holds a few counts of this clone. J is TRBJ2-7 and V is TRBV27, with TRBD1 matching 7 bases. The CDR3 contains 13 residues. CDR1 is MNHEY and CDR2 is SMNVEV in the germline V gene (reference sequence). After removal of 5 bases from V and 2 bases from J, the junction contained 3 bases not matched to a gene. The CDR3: CASSEGGTYEQYF. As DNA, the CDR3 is TGTGCCAGCAGTGAAGGGGGCACCTACGAGCAGTACTTC.

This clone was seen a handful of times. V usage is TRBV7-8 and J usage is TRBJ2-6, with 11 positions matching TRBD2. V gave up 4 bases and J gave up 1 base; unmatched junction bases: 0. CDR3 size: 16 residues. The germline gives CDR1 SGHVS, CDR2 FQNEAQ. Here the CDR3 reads CASSSSGGSGANVLTF. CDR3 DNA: TGTGCCAGCAGCTCTAGCGGGGGGTCTGGGGCCAACGTCCTGACTTTC.

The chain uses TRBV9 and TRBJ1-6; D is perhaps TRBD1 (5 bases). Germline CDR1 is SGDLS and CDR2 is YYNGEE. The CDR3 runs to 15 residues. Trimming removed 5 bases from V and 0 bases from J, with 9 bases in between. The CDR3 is CASRKGSSYNSPLHF. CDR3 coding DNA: TGTGCCAGCAGAAAGGGGAGCTCCTATAATTCACCCCTCCACTTT. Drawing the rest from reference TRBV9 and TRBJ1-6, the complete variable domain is DSGVTQTPKHLITATGQRVTLRCSPRSGDLSVYWYQQSLDQGLQFLIQYYNGEERAKGNILERFSAQQFPDLHSELNLSSLELGDSALYFCASRKGSSYNSPLHFGNGTRLTVT.

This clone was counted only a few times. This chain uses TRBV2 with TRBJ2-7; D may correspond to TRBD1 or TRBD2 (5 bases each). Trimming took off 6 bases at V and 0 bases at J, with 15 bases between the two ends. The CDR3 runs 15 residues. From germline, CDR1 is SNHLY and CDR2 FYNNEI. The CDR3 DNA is TGTGCCAGCAGACAGGATCTAGCAAGCTCCTACGAGCAGTACTTC. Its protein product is CASRQDLASSYEQYF. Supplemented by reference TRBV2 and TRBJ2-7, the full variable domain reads EPEVTQTPSHQVTQMGQEVILRCVPISNHLYFYWYRQILGQKVEFLVSFYNNEISEKSEIFDDQFSVERPDGSNFTLKIRSTKLEDSAMYFCASRQDLASSYEQYFGPGTRLTVT.

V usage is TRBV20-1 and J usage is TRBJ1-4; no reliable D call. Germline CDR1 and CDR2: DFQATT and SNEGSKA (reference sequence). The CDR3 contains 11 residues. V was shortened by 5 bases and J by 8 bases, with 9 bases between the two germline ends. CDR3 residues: CSARRPEKLFF. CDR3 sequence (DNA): TGCAGTGCTCGGAGGCCCGAAAAACTGTTTTTT.

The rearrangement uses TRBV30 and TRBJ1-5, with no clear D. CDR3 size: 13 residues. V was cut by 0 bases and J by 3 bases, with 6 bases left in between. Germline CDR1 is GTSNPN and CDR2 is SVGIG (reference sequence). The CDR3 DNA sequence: TGTGCCTGGAGTGTACAGAACAATCAGCCCCAGCATTTT. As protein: CAWSVQNNQPQHF.